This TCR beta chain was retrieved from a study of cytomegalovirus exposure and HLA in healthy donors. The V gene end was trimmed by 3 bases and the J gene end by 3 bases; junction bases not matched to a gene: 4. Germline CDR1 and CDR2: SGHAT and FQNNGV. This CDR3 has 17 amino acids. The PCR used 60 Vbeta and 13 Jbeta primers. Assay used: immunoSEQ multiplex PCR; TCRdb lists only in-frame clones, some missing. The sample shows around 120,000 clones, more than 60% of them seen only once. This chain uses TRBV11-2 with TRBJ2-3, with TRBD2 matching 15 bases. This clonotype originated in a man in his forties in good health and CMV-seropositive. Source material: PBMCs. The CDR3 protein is CASSLWTSGGATDTQYF. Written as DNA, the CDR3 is TGTGCCAGCAGCTTGTGGACTAGCGGGGGGGCAACAGATACGCAGTATTTT.